The entry below describes one T cell receptor (beta chain). Its antigen is still unknown. Within one base of it there is no much larger clone, and no base qualities were kept. The germline V gene (reference sequence) yields SGHNT for CDR1 and YYREEE for CDR2. The CDR3 holds 16 amino acids from the cysteine to the phenylalanine. Only the CDR3 region is kept as DNA, spanning 48 bases read in frame from base 1. V is reduced by 3 bases and J by 4 bases, leaving a spacing of 19 bases between them. The data originate from a study of technical replicates of blood from several donors (TCRdb year 2017). Library preparation employed the immunoSEQ multiplex PCR assay. Entries here come from immuneACCESS through TCRdb and include only in-frame sequences with V and J called. Some clones fail to appear in such tables; in the studies checked, an unresolved V gene covers under half of the shortfall, and the cause of the remainder is unknown. The sample table holds about 49,000 clones, of which roughly 92% were seen once. About 4.3% of the sample comes from the top ten.

The chain was built from TRBV5-4 and TRBJ1-2; TRBD1 could be the D gene, as 6 bases match. The TCR was taken from a human donor in good health. Some clones in this sample may be carry-over from other donors' samples. The sample comprised PBMCs. At the DNA level, the sequence is TGTGCCAGCAGCTCAGATGTGGGGGCGCAGAGCTATGGCTACACCTTC. It translates as CASSSDVGAQSYGYTF.